These 26 T cell receptor beta chains came from one sample sequenced in a study of blood T cell repertoires in COVID-19. The table came from immunoSEQ multiplex PCR; TCRdb's copy has only in-frame clones and leaves some out. The sample has about 200,000 clones, approximately 82% seen once. What was sequenced was peripheral blood. These receptors all stem from a human donor in a cohort sampled during active COVID-19.

V and J are TRBV18 and TRBJ2-7, with D possibly being TRBD2 (5 bases). V lost 3 bases and J 1 base, leaving 13 bases between the germline ends. Germline lookup yields CDR1 KGHSH and CDR2 LQKENI. The CDR3 has 15 amino acids. The CDR3 nucleotides are TGTGCCAGCTCACCGATCGAGGGATCATCCTACGAGCAGTACTTC. It yields the protein CASSPIEGSSYEQYF.

CDR3 region: CASSAGLAGGPLVTQYF. DNA of the CDR3: TGCGCCAGCAGCGCCGGACTAGCGGGAGGGCCTCTGGTGACCCAGTACTTC. The chain couples TRBV5-1 to TRBJ2-5, with TRBD2 identical over 15 bases. After removal of 4 bases from V and 7 bases from J, the junction contained 11 bases not matched to a gene. The V gene's germline CDR1 is SGHRS and CDR2 YFSETQ. This CDR3 is 17 amino acids long. Variable domain in full (rest from reference TRBV5-1 and TRBJ2-5): KAGVTQTPRYLIKTRGQQVTLSCSPISGHRSVSWYQQTPGQGLQFLFEYFSETQRNKGNFPGRFSGRQFSNSRSEMNVSTLELGDSALYLCASSAGLAGGPLVTQYFGPGTRLLVL.

CDR3 DNA: TGTGCCAGCAGCGGCCGGAGAGATACGCAGTATTTT. Translating it yields CASSGRRDTQYF. The chain carries TRBV11-3 and TRBJ2-3; D is uncertain. This CDR3 spans 12 amino acids. V was trimmed by 5 bases and J by 5 bases, leaving 8 bases between them. Germline V CDR1 and CDR2: SGHNT, YENEEA.

This chain connects TRBV10-3 to TRBJ1-5; no clear D. The length of the CDR3 is 14 residues. CDR1 is ENHRY, CDR2 SYGVKD, per germline. Trimming left V 3 bases short and J 2 bases short, with 8 bases between. CDR3 loop: CAISDYQGNQPQHF. The CDR3, as DNA: TGTGCCATCAGTGATTATCAGGGCAATCAGCCCCAGCATTTT.

This chain connects TRBV12-5 to TRBJ1-1; TRBD1 is a possible D gene (6 bases). The CDR3 has 14 residues. Germline CDR1 reads LGHNT; CDR2 reads FRNRAP. The V and J ends lost 5 bases and 1 base respectively, with 11 bases between them. The CDR3 nucleotides are TGTGCTAGTGGTCCGGGACACCAGAACACTGAAGCTTTCTTT. It encodes CASGPGHQNTEAFF. Complete variable domain (other parts from reference TRBV12-5 and TRBJ1-1): DARVTQTPRHKVTEMGQEVTMRCQPILGHNTVFWYRQTMMQGLELLAYFRNRAPLDDSGMPKDRFSAEMPDATLATLKIQPSEPRDSAVYFCASGPGHQNTEAFFGQGTRLTVV.

This rearrangement joins TRBV6-5 to TRBJ1-1; a possible D gene is TRBD1 (5 bases). The CDR3 covers 13 residues. Trimming shortened V by 6 bases and J by 4 bases, and 12 bases separated the two germline ends. In germline, CDR1 is MNHEY, CDR2 SVGAGI. The chain's CDR3 is CASRVTGVTEAFF. CDR3 coding DNA: TGTGCCAGCAGGGTAACAGGTGTCACTGAAGCTTTCTTT.

The chain has TRBV27 and TRBJ2-7, with TRBD1 identical over 7 bases. V lost 5 bases, J lost 3 bases, and 10 bases stayed unmatched. The CDR3 is 15 residues long. The germline V gene has CDR1 MNHEY and CDR2 SMNVEV (reference sequence). In DNA, the CDR3 is TGTGCCAGCAGTCTCCGAAGGGGGCCCTACTACGAGCAGTACTTC. This gives the protein CASSLRRGPYYEQYF.

The chain has TRBV18 and TRBJ2-3, with 10 bases identical to TRBD2. Germline V CDR1 and CDR2: KGHSH, LQKENI. The CDR3 totals 15 residues. After removal of 3 bases from V and 5 bases from J, the junction contained 5 bases not matched to a gene. The DNA of the CDR3 is TGTGCCAGCTCACCCACTAGCGGGATGTTAGATACGCAGTATTTT. This translates into CASSPTSGMLDTQYF. The whole variable domain, remainder taken from reference TRBV18 and TRBJ2-3, is NAGVMQNPRHLVRRRGQEARLRCSPMKGHSHVYWYRQLPEEGLKFMVYLQKENIIDESGMPKERFSAEFPKEGPSILRIQQVVRGDSAAYFCASSPTSGMLDTQYFGPGTRLTVL.

The rearrangement links TRBV7-9 to TRBJ2-7; maybe TRBD1 (9 bases). Germline CDR1 SEHNR, CDR2 FQNEAQ (reference sequence). The length of the CDR3 is 15 residues. With 6 bases removed from V and 2 bases from J, the gap between germline ends came to 17 bases. CDR3 sequence: CASSREGQGTYEQYF. CDR3 bases: TGTGCCAGCAGTCGGGAGGGACAGGGAACCTACGAGCAGTACTTC.

J is TRBJ2-2 and V is TRBV29-1; the D gene is possibly TRBD1 (6 bases). Looked up from germline, CDR1 is SQVTM and CDR2 is ANQGSEA. Trimming cost V 2 bases and J 6 bases, with 13 bases left between them. The CDR3 has 14 amino acids. CDR3: CSVEPQGYAGELFF. The CDR3 nucleotides read TGCAGCGTTGAACCACAGGGTTACGCCGGGGAGCTGTTTTTT.

This chain links TRBV5-1 with TRBJ1-1; D is possibly TRBD1 (6 bases). CDR3 length: 15 amino acids. V was cut by 4 bases and J by 4 bases, with 17 bases left in between. The germline V gene encodes CDR1 SGHRS and CDR2 YFSETQ. The CDR3 spells CASSLGAGEGTEAFF. Here the CDR3 DNA reads TGCGCCAGCAGCCTGGGGGCAGGGGAGGGCACTGAAGCTTTCTTT.

The rearrangement uses TRBV5-4 and TRBJ2-7; D might be TRBD2 (5 bases). Germline CDR1 reads SGHNT; CDR2 reads YYREEE (reference sequence). The CDR3 is 13 amino acids. Trimming left V 1 base short and J 7 bases short, with 12 bases between. CDR3 DNA sequence: TGTGCCAGCAGCTTGCGGGGAGCGAGGGAGCAGTACTTC. Protein product: CASSLRGAREQYF.

J is TRBJ2-7 and V is TRBV28, with unresolved D. With 4 bases removed from V and 1 base from J, the gap between germline ends came to 11 bases. The CDR3 is made up of 14 amino acids. Germline V gene lookup returns CDR1 MDHEN and CDR2 SYDVKM. As DNA, the CDR3 is TGTGCCAGCAGTTCCCCCCCAATTTCCTACGAGCAGTACTTC. Translation: CASSSPPISYEQYF.

This clone showed up just a few times. The gene calls are TRBV9 and TRBJ1-3, with TRBD1 as a possible D gene (6 bases). The CDR3 consists of 16 residues. CDR1 and CDR2 from the germline V gene are SGDLS and YYNGEE. V gave up 5 bases and J gave up 0 bases, with 15 bases separating them. The CDR3 bases are TGTGCCAGCAGTCGTCTCGGGGGGGCCTCTGGAAACACCATATATTTT. Amino acids: CASSRLGGASGNTIYF.

The genes are TRBV11-2 and TRBJ2-7; TRBD2 is a possible D gene (5 bases). Germline CDR1 SGHAT, CDR2 FQNNGV. V gave up 6 bases and J gave up 3 bases, with 15 bases separating them. The CDR3 totals 14 residues. The CDR3 is CASRDFRGFYEQYF. CDR3 coding DNA: TGTGCCAGCAGGGATTTCCGGGGTTTCTACGAGCAGTACTTC.

The rearrangement joins TRBV24-1 to TRBJ2-5; a possible D gene is TRBD1 (6 bases). V was shortened by 12 bases and J by 5 bases, with 18 bases between the two germline ends. CDR1 KGHDR and CDR2 SFDVKD come from the germline V gene. The CDR3 is 13 residues long. The CDR3 DNA is TGTGCCGTCAGGGACACCTCGTCGGAGACCCAGTACTTC. Translation: CAVRDTSSETQYF.

CDR3 residues: CASSLTGLNEKLFF. The CDR3 DNA reads TGTGCCAGCAGCCTCACAGGGCTTAATGAAAAACTGTTTTTT. J is TRBJ1-4 and V is TRBV4-2; D is possibly TRBD1 (6 bases). V gave up 4 bases and J gave up 4 bases, with 10 bases separating them. The CDR3 spans 14 residues. The V gene's germline CDR1 is LGHNA and CDR2 YNFKEQ.

Comment on this clone: Additional DNA sequences in this sample encode the identical CDR3. The chain carries TRBV28 and TRBJ2-1, with 9 bases lining up with TRBD1. CDR1 and CDR2 (germline): MDHEN, SYDVKM. The length of the CDR3 is 13 residues. The ends lost 6 bases at V and 6 bases at J; junction bases unmatched: 3. CDR3 DNA sequence: TGTGCCAGCAGGAGGACAGGGGTCAATGAGCAGTTCTTC. It encodes CASRRTGVNEQFF.

The J gene is TRBJ1-2, the V gene TRBV7-9; tentative D call: TRBD1 (5 bases). Looked up from germline, CDR1 is SEHNR and CDR2 is FQNEAQ (reference sequence). V lost 3 bases and J 2 bases, leaving 10 bases between the germline ends. The CDR3 consists of 14 residues. CDR3 region: CASSFRAHNYGYTF. The CDR3 DNA is TGTGCCAGCAGCTTCAGGGCCCACAACTATGGCTACACCTTC.

The gene calls are TRBV29-1 and TRBJ2-1; tentatively, D is TRBD1 (5 bases). V lost 8 bases and J 10 bases, leaving 24 bases between the germline ends. The CDR3 is 14 residues long. Germline-derived CDR1 and CDR2 are SQVTM and ANQGSEA. The CDR3 protein is CSTERRGFLREQFF. In nucleotides, the CDR3 is TGCAGCACGGAGAGAAGGGGCTTCCTACGCGAGCAGTTCTTC.

The gene calls are TRBV28 and TRBJ1-5; D might be TRBD1 (5 bases). Trimming removed 5 bases at V and 3 bases at J, with 11 bases between. The CDR3 is 14 amino acids. Germline V gene sequence: CDR1 MDHEN, CDR2 SYDVKM. The CDR3: CASSRKGFNQPQHF. The CDR3 nucleotides read TGTGCCAGCAGTCGGAAGGGGTTCAATCAGCCCCAGCATTTT.

The V gene is TRBV28, the J gene TRBJ1-6, with 7 bases aligning to TRBD1. This CDR3 region has 17 residues. V gave up 5 bases and J gave up 0 bases; unmatched junction bases: 7. The germline gives CDR1 MDHEN, CDR2 SYDVKM. The chain's CDR3 is CASSPLTGSSYNSPLHF. The DNA of the CDR3 is TGTGCCAGCAGTCCGCTGACAGGGAGCTCCTATAATTCACCCCTCCACTTT.

The chain has TRBV2 and TRBJ1-6, with 7 bases aligning to TRBD1. The CDR3 is 16 residues long. Germline V lookup: CDR1 SNHLY, CDR2 FYNNEI. Unmatched junction bases numbered 12, after V lost 6 bases and J lost 7 bases. The CDR3 sequence: CASRDLPGQRNSPLHF. DNA of the CDR3: TGTGCCAGCAGAGACTTACCGGGACAGAGGAATTCACCCCTCCACTTT.

The genes are TRBV7-2 and TRBJ2-4; TRBD2 is a possible D gene (5 bases). This CDR3 has 15 residues. Germline CDR1 is SGHTA and CDR2 is FQGNSA. The V gene lost 6 bases and the J gene lost 8 bases, with 20 bases spanning the gap. The CDR3 loop is CASRLVGSQRDIQYF. The CDR3 DNA is TGTGCCAGCAGACTAGTAGGGTCCCAGCGAGACATTCAGTACTTC.

This clone was counted between two and nine times. The V call is TRBV4-1, the J call TRBJ1-6; 7 bases align to TRBD1. CDR3 size: 17 residues. J gave up 4 bases and V 0 bases, and 6 bases lay outside the gene matches. Germline CDR1 is MGHRA and CDR2 is YSYEKL. CDR3: CASSQDRQGVYNSPLHF. The CDR3 coding sequence is TGCGCCAGCAGCCAAGATCGTCAGGGGGTTTATAATTCACCCCTCCACTTT.

The chain joins TRBV29-1 to TRBJ2-7; TRBD2 agrees at 7 bases. This CDR3 contains 15 residues. J lost 2 bases, V lost 2 bases, and 9 bases had no gene match. The germline V gene has CDR1 SQVTM and CDR2 ANQGSEA. The CDR3, as DNA: TGCAGCGTTGAAACCTTAGCGGGTGGGCCCTACGAGCAGTACTTC. Translating gives CSVETLAGGPYEQYF.